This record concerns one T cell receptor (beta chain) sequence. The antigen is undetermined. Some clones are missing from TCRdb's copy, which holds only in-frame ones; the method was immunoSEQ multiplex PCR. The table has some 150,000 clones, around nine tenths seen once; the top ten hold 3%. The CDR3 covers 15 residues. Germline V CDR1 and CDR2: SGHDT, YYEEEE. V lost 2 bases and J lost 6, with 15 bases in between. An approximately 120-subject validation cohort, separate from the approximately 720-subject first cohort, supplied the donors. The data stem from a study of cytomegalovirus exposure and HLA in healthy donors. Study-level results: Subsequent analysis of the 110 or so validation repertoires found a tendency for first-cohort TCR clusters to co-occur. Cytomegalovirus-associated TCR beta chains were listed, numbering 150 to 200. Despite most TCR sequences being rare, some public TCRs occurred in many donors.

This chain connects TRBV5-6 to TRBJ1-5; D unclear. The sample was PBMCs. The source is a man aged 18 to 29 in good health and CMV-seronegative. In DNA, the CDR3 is TGTGCCAGCAGCTTCGAAGGGAGGTTCCCTCAGCCCCAGCATTTT. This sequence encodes CASSFEGRFPQPQHF.